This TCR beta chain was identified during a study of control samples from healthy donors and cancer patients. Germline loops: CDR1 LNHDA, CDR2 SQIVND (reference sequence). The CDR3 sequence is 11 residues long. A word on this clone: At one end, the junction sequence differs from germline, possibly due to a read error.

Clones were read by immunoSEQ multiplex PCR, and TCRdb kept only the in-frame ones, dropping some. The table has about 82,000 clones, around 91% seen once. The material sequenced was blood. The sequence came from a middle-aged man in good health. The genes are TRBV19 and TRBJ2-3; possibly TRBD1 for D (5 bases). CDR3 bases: TGTGCCAGCCAGGACACAAATACGCAGTATTTT. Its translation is CASQDTNTQYF. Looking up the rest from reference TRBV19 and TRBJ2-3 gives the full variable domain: DGGITQSPKYLFRKEGQNVTLSCEQNLNHDAMYWYRQDPGQGLRLIYYSQIVNDFQKGDIAEGYSVSREKKESFPLTVTSAQKNPTAFYLCASQDTNTQYFGPGTRLTVL.